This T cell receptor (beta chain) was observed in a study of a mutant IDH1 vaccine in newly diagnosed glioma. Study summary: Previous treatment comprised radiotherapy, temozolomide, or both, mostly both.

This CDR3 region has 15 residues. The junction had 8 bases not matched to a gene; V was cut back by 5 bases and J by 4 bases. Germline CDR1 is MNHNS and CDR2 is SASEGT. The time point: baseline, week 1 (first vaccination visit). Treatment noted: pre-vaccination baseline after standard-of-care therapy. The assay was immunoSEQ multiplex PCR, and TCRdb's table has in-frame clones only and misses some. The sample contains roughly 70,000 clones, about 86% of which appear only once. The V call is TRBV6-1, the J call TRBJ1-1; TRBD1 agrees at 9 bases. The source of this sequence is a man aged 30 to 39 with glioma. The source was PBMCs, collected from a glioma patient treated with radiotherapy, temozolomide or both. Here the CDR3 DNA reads TGTGCCAGCAGTCTCTACGGGACAGGGAGCACTGAAGCTTTCTTT. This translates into CASSLYGTGSTEAFF.